The clone carrying this T cell receptor beta chain has just a few counts. Its antigen is not identified. This record belongs to a study of T cell responses to AZD1222 COVID-19 vaccine. Study observations and caveats: Compared with day 0, the breadth and depth of the Spike-specific TCR repertoire rose significantly after two doses of AZD1222.

Germline CDR1 reads WSHSY; CDR2 reads SAAADI. V lost 5 bases and J lost 3; bases outside the gene matches: 4. The CDR3 runs 14 residues. The repertoire was sequenced with immunoSEQ multiplex PCR; TCRdb's copy has only in-frame clones and lacks some. Among roughly 140,000 clones listed, roughly 92% were seen once. The V and J genes are TRBV10-2 and TRBJ1-3; 7 bases map to TRBD1. The material was peripheral blood, obtained on day 0 of AZD1222 vaccination. The origin of this receptor is an adult in good health. The CDR3 here is CASSQGQRGNTIYF. The DNA of the CDR3 is TGCGCCAGCAGTCAGGGACAGCGTGGAAACACCATATATTTT.